The 32 T cell receptor beta chains below were found in one sample sequenced in a study of T cell repertoires in cytomegalovirus infection. Via MiXCR, TCRdb re-called the reads, giving one row per CDR3 protein. The sample consists of approximately 340,000 distinct CDR3 sequences, 25% to 35% of them appearing once. These receptors are not linked to any known antigen. The source was cultured PBMCs, collected from culture after CMV antigen stimulation. All receptors derive from a human donor in good health (CMV status not recorded). Some clones in this sample may be carry-over from other donors' samples.

The chain combines TRBV15 with TRBJ1-1, with 7 bases lining up with TRBD1. The CDR3 has 17 amino acids. Trimming cost V 3 bases and J 1 base; bases outside gene matches: 11. Germline loops: CDR1 LNHNV, CDR2 YYDKDF (reference sequence). The CDR3 is CATSRRTGTFSNTEAFF. CDR3 sequence (DNA): TGTGCCACCAGCAGGAGGACAGGTACCTTCTCGAACACTGAAGCTTTCTTT.

V usage is TRBV20-1 and J usage is TRBJ2-1; 10 positions agree with TRBD2. V lost 1 base and J lost 6; bases outside the gene matches: 3. CDR3 size: 14 residues. Germline CDR1 is DFQATT and CDR2 is SNEGSKA (reference sequence). The CDR3 DNA is TGCAGTGCTAGAGGACTAGCGGGCACCAATGAGCAGTTCTTC. Translated: CSARGLAGTNEQFF.

V and J are TRBV28 and TRBJ2-3; no clear D gene. Germline V gene sequence: CDR1 MDHEN, CDR2 SYDVKM. The CDR3 length is 17 residues. Deletions cut 5 bases from V and 2 bases from J, with 20 bases between. CDR3 nucleotide sequence: TGTGCCAGCAGTCCGACAAGGGCGTTACGTTTCACAGATACGCAGTATTTT. It yields the protein CASSPTRALRFTDTQYF.

The table lists this clonotype with a few counts. The chain has TRBV3-1 and TRBJ2-1; no firm D call. The CDR3 has 13 amino acids. CDR1 is LGHDT, CDR2 YNNKEL, per germline (reference sequence). Between the trimmed V and J ends, which lost 6 bases and 7 bases, there was a span of 13 bases. CDR3 sequence (DNA): TGTGCCAGCAGTCTCACCCTTGAGAATGAGCAGTTCTTC. As protein: CASSLTLENEQFF.

This chain uses TRBV2 with TRBJ1-5; D not certain. Germline V gives CDR1 SNHLY, CDR2 FYNNEI. The CDR3 consists of 15 residues. Trimming left V 2 bases short and J 0 bases short, with 8 bases between. The CDR3 is CASSESQYSNQPQHF. As DNA, the CDR3 is TGTGCCAGCAGTGAATCCCAGTATAGCAATCAGCCCCAGCATTTT.

This clonotype came up a few times. The chain has TRBV12-3 or TRBV12-4 and TRBJ1-6; 9 nucleotides agree with TRBD1. Trimming removed 1 base from V and 7 bases from J; junction bases left unmatched: 5. This CDR3 comprises 16 residues. DNA of the CDR3: TGTGCCAGCAGTTTAGTGCGACAGGGGGGAAATTCACCCCTCCACTTT. It codes for CASSLVRQGGNSPLHF.

This clonotype was seen more than once but under ten times. The chain carries TRBV10-3 and TRBJ1-1; perhaps TRBD1 as D (5 bases). This CDR3 region has 14 residues. Germline CDR1 reads ENHRY; CDR2 reads SYGVKD. V was cut by 2 bases and J by 4 bases, with 11 bases left in between. CDR3 bases: TGTGCCATCAGTGAGGTTTTGGGGGGCACTGAAGCTTTCTTT. This codes for CAISEVLGGTEAFF.

The chain employs TRBV19 and TRBJ1-2; 9 bases align to TRBD1. There are 17 residues in the CDR3. With 6 bases clipped from V and 0 bases from J, the junction kept 11 bases outside the gene matches. Germline-derived CDR1 and CDR2 are LNHDA and SQIVND (reference sequence). The CDR3 DNA is TGTGCCAGTAGGCGTCCGGGACAGGGTCCCACTAACTATGGCTACACCTTC. This sequence encodes CASRRPGQGPTNYGYTF.

The chain couples TRBV30 to TRBJ2-3; 10 bases are a match to TRBD1. With 0 bases clipped from V and 5 bases from J, the junction kept 5 bases outside the gene matches. The CDR3 covers 15 residues. From germline, CDR1 is GTSNPN and CDR2 SVGIG (reference sequence). This chain's CDR3 is CAWSVRTGGIDTQYF. CDR3 coding DNA: TGTGCCTGGAGTGTTAGGACAGGGGGAATAGATACGCAGTATTTT.

The chain links TRBV7-2 to TRBJ2-7; tentative D call: TRBD2 (6 bases). The germline gives CDR1 SGHTA, CDR2 FQGNSA. V was clipped by 1 base and J by 0 bases, with 7 bases between them. The CDR3 extends over 14 amino acids. The CDR3 coding sequence is TGTGCCAGCAGCTTAGTACTAGCCTCCTACGAGCAGTACTTC. Translation: CASSLVLASYEQYF.

This clonotype was found a few times. This chain connects TRBV10-3 to TRBJ2-1; 7 bases agree with TRBD1. The germline CDR1 and CDR2 sequences are ENHRY and SYGVKD. J lost 4 bases, V lost 4 bases, and 1 base had no gene match. CDR3 length: 13 amino acids. CDR3 sequence reads: CAISGDRYNEQFF. The CDR3 nucleotides read TGTGCCATCAGTGGGGACAGATACAATGAGCAGTTCTTC.

The V gene is TRBV7-9, the J gene TRBJ1-2, with TRBD1 as a possible D gene (6 bases). CDR1 and CDR2 from the germline V gene are SEHNR and FQNEAQ (reference sequence). CDR3 size: 15 residues. V was trimmed by 5 bases and J by 4 bases, leaving 17 bases between them. The CDR3 DNA reads TGTGCCAGCAGCCCAAGAGGGGGACAAATCTATGGCTACACCTTC. It yields the protein CASSPRGGQIYGYTF.

This clonotype was detected a few times. The genes are TRBV6-5 and TRBJ1-1, with a possible D match to TRBD1 (6 bases). V lost 7 bases and J lost 1, with 16 bases in between. Germline values: CDR1 MNHEY, CDR2 SVGAGI. The CDR3 is 15 residues long. Here the CDR3 DNA reads TGTGCCAGCATGGACGGGGGGCTTGGGAACACTGAAGCTTTCTTT. This codes for CASMDGGLGNTEAFF.

The chain carries TRBV12-3 or TRBV12-4 and TRBJ1-6; maybe TRBD1 (6 bases). V lost 7 bases and J lost 1, with 11 bases in between. The CDR3 runs to 15 residues. In DNA form, the CDR3 reads TGTGCCAGCACTCCTCAGGGGTCCTATAATTCACCCCTCCACTTT. It translates to CASTPQGSYNSPLHF.

This chain connects TRBV19 to TRBJ2-3, with 8 bases fitting TRBD2. The CDR3 loop spans 14 amino acids. The V and J ends lost 4 bases and 6 bases, in that order; junction bases with no gene match: 6. The germline V gene encodes CDR1 LNHDA and CDR2 SQIVND (reference sequence). CDR3 amino acids: CASSNSGAGDTQYF. CDR3 sequence (DNA): TGTGCCAGTAGTAATAGCGGGGCGGGGGATACGCAGTATTTT.

This clonotype has a handful of counts. The chain has TRBV10-3 and TRBJ2-7; a possible D gene is TRBD1 (6 bases). Trimming took off 3 bases at V and 3 bases at J, with 12 bases between the two ends. CDR1 is ENHRY, CDR2 SYGVKD, per germline. The CDR3 spans 14 residues. The DNA for the CDR3 is TGTGCCATCAGTGAACGAGGGGGTCACTACGAGCAGTACTTC. Its translation: CAISERGGHYEQYF.

Note on this clonotype: It may be a read error: a sequence one base away is much more abundant. The rearrangement uses TRBV7-8 and TRBJ2-3; no definite D call. The CDR3 runs to 13 residues. The germline V gene encodes CDR1 SGHVS and CDR2 FQNEAQ. The CDR3 bases are TGTGCCAGCAGCTTGCTACGCACAGATTCGCAGTATTTT. This codes for CASSLLRTDSQYF.

The chain combines TRBV7-8 with TRBJ2-7, with 14 bases that match TRBD2. The CDR3 consists of 16 residues. V shed 5 bases, J shed 4 bases, and the junction held 7 bases outside the gene matches. Germline assignment: CDR1 SGHVS and CDR2 FQNEAQ. The CDR3 bases are TGTGCCAGCAGCCCGGGACTAGCGGGGGCCAATTACGAGCAGTACTTC. Translation gives CASSPGLAGANYEQYF.

The genes are TRBV28 and TRBJ1-1; no reliable D call. Germline assignment: CDR1 MDHEN and CDR2 SYDVKM. The CDR3 is made up of 15 amino acids. The ends were cut back, 7 bases at V and 4 bases at J, with 19 bases in the middle. In DNA, the CDR3 is TGTGCCAGCACCCTAAGGGCCCCCGGGAGCACTGAAGCTTTCTTT. It is translated as CASTLRAPGSTEAFF.

The CDR3: CASSFPKGGAFF. DNA for the CDR3: TGTGCCAGCAGTTTCCCCAAGGGAGGAGCTTTCTTT. This chain links TRBV12-3 or TRBV12-4 with TRBJ1-1; D is uncertain. The V and J ends lost 3 bases and 10 bases respectively, with 12 bases between them. The CDR3 is 12 residues long.

This sequence joins TRBV20-1 and TRBJ2-6; D is uncertain. CDR3 size: 18 residues. V gave up 1 base and J gave up 0 bases, with 16 bases separating them. The germline V gene encodes CDR1 DFQATT and CDR2 SNEGSKA (reference sequence). DNA of the CDR3: TGCAGTGCTAGAGTCCCGTTGGGCAGAATCTCTGGGGCCAACGTCCTGACTTTC. This sequence encodes CSARVPLGRISGANVLTF.

The chain is built from TRBV7-2 and TRBJ2-2; D is possibly TRBD2 (5 bases). The CDR3 totals 16 residues. V was cut by 4 bases and J by 5 bases, with 17 bases left in between. Germline values: CDR1 SGHTA, CDR2 FQGNSA. DNA of the CDR3: TGTGCCAGCAGCTCCCCCTTTACTAGTCGAACCGGGGAGCTGTTTTTT. Translated: CASSSPFTSRTGELFF.

CDR3 DNA sequence: TGTGCCAGCAGCCCCGGTAGCGGGATGGGTAATGAGCAGTTCTTC. Protein sequence: CASSPGSGMGNEQFF. The rearrangement joins TRBV7-3 to TRBJ2-1; 8 bases match TRBD2. V was clipped by 5 bases and J by 7 bases; unmatched bases: 10. The CDR3 spans 15 residues. The germline V gene has CDR1 SGHTA and CDR2 FQGTGA.

This CDR3 is CASSLSQYRGAGGHNYGYTF. The CDR3 DNA is TGTGCCAGCAGCTTATCCCAATATCGGGGGGCAGGGGGCCACAACTATGGCTACACCTTC. This rearrangement joins TRBV11-2 to TRBJ1-2; 8 nucleotides line up with TRBD1. From germline, CDR1 is SGHAT and CDR2 FQNNGV. V was clipped by 2 bases and J by 2 bases; unmatched bases: 19. This CDR3 spans 20 amino acids.

This clonotype was found a few times. The V call is TRBV7-6, the J call TRBJ1-5; 7 positions agree with TRBD1. There are 15 residues in the CDR3. Germline V gene data show CDR1 as SGHVS and CDR2 as FNYEAQ. J lost 3 bases, V lost 3 bases, and 5 bases had no gene match. The CDR3 DNA is TGTGCCAGCAGCTTCAGGGGGGAATCCAATCAGCCCCAGCATTTT. It specifies CASSFRGESNQPQHF. The full variable domain, with the rest looked up from reference TRBV7-6 and TRBJ1-5, is GAGVSQSPRYKVTKRGQDVALRCDPISGHVSLYWYRQALGQGPEFLTYFNYEAQQDKSGLPNDRFSAERPEGSISTLTIQRTEQRDSAMYRCASSFRGESNQPQHFGDGTRLSIL.

The chain employs TRBV6-5 and TRBJ2-6; possible D gene TRBD2, 5 bases. V was cut by 10 bases and J by 4 bases, with 23 bases left in between. Germline V gene sequence: CDR1 MNHEY, CDR2 SVGAGI. The CDR3 has 17 residues. CDR3 protein: CATGGLSSLGGANVLTF. CDR3 DNA sequence: TGTGCCACCGGCGGACTCTCATCCCTGGGGGGGGCCAACGTCCTGACTTTC.

V is TRBV4-1 and J is TRBJ1-1; tentative D call: TRBD1 (5 bases). Germline loops: CDR1 MGHRA, CDR2 YSYEKL. The CDR3 consists of 14 residues. V lost 6 bases, J lost 7 bases, and 18 bases lay in between. DNA of the CDR3: TGCGCCAGCAGTCGAGACGACAGCCGATATGAAGCTTTCTTT. It is translated as CASSRDDSRYEAFF.

Points on this clonotype: Being one base from a much bigger clone, this may be a read error. V and J are TRBV7-9 and TRBJ2-7; D gene uncertain. CDR3 size: 14 residues. The germline V gene has CDR1 SEHNR and CDR2 FQNEAQ (reference sequence). Trimming cost V 6 bases and J 2 bases, with 14 bases left between them. In DNA form, the CDR3 reads TGTGCCAGCAGGCCCCAAGGCGCCCCCTACGAGCAGTACTTC. Translated: CASRPQGAPYEQYF.

There are many counts of this clonotype. The chain has TRBV11-2 and TRBJ1-1; possibly TRBD1 for D (6 bases). The CDR3 sequence is 13 residues long. Trimming cost V 4 bases and J 7 bases, with 13 bases left between them. Germline-derived CDR1 and CDR2 are SGHAT and FQNNGV. CDR3 amino acids: CASSSDRLNEAFF. DNA of the CDR3: TGTGCCAGCAGCTCCGACAGGTTGAATGAAGCTTTCTTT.

A few counts support this clonotype. The rearrangement links TRBV5-1 to TRBJ2-1; D not resolved. The CDR3 is 16 amino acids. CDR1 is SGHRS, CDR2 YFSETQ, per germline. Trimming left V 0 bases short and J 3 bases short, with 13 bases between. The CDR3 region is CASSLDSRTNYNEQFF. CDR3 in DNA: TGCGCCAGCAGCTTGGACTCCAGAACAAACTACAATGAGCAGTTCTTC.

This chain joins TRBV7-6 and TRBJ2-1; TRBD2 aligns across 8 bases. V gave up 5 bases and J gave up 8 bases; unmatched junction bases: 11. The germline gives CDR1 SGHVS, CDR2 FNYEAQ. The CDR3 has 15 residues. CDR3 region: CASSHGGGRNHEQFF. DNA of the CDR3: TGTGCCAGCAGCCACGGGGGCGGGAGGAACCATGAGCAGTTCTTC.

This chain joins TRBV7-9 and TRBJ2-7; 8 bases fit TRBD2. The germline CDR1 and CDR2 sequences are SEHNR and FQNEAQ (reference sequence). The CDR3 spans 15 residues. V dropped 0 bases and J dropped 5; count of bases not matched to a gene: 6. CDR3 bases: TGTGCCAGCAGCTTAGCTTTCAGCGGGAGCAACGAGCAGTACTTC. Translated, it gives CASSLAFSGSNEQYF.